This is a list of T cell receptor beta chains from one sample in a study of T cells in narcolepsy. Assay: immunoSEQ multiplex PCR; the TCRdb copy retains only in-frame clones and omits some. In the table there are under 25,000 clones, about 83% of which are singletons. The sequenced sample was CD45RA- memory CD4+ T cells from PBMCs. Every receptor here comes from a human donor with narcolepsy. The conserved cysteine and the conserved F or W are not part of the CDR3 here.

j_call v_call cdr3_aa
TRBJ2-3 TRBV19 ASMAMGVSTDTQY
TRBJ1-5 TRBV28 ASRGSGNNQPQH
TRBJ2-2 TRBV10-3 AISPSGRNTGELF
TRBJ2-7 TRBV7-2 ASSLYRLAGSYEQY
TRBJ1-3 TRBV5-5 ASSLAQGTGNTIY
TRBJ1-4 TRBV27 ASSLSYNEKLF
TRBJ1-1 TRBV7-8 ASSYDGKMNTEAF
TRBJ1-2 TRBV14 ASSQDWGGYT
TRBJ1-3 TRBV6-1 ASRGRQIDGNTIY
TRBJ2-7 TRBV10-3 AISESSGWDEQY
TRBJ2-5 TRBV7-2 ASTSGGPGAQY
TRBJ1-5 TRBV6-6 ASYRDRGQRQPQH
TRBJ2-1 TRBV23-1 ASSLAPLEGNNEQF
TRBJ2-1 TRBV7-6 ASSSGLASNEQF
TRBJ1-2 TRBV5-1 ASSLRGSENT
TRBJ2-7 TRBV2 ASIPGDSYEQY
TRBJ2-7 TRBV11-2 ASSLDLTSGAYEQY
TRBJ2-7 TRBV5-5 ASSLVQGATGEQY
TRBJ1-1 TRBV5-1 ASTQLQGTGEAF
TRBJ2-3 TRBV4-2 ASSQDSFSTDTQY
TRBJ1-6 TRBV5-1 ASSPRDRQSSYNSPLH
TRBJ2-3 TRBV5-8 ASSLSGTVGTDTQY
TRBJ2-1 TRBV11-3 ASSLDVAETLDEQF
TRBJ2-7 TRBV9 ASSVDYGRGYEQY
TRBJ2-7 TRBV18 ASSPKEKQY
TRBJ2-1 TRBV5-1 ASSFGTGLNNEQF
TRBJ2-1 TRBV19 ASTIGSRGAGEQF
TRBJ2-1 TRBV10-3 AISKQGNNEQF
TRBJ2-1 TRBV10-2 ASSEDLAGSRANRIDEQF